This entry describes one T cell receptor (beta chain). Its specificity is not known. The length of the CDR3 is 16 residues. Germline-derived CDR1 and CDR2 are MNHEY and SMNVEV (reference sequence). With V trimmed by 4 bases and J by 9 bases, 14 bases remained unmatched. After constant-region reverse-primer amplification, full-length variable regions underwent semi-nested PCR with Nested Universal Primer A. TCRdb redid the calling of the 5' RACE reads with MiXCR, one entry per CDR3 protein. The data show about 57,000 distinct CDR3 sequences, less than 30% seen once. Study findings and constraints: The TCR gene usage of tumor memory CD4+ T cells clustered together with blood and lymph node memory CD4+ cells and with lymph node naive CD4+ cells. Tumor-infiltrating Treg TCR alpha and beta sequences overlapped most with tumor naive CD4+ T cells, then blood naive. The larger-cohort validation was restricted to a single TCR beta V-J rearrangement rather than whole repertoires.

Cells sorted as Tregs were CD4+, CD25+ and CD127-/low. The sequence derives from a female donor with breast cancer. What was sequenced was tumor-infiltrating Tregs sorted from the breast tumor. The genes are TRBV27 and TRBJ1-5, with 8 positions matching TRBD1. The CDR3: CASSSRTGRETLPQHF. CDR3 bases: TGTGCCAGCAGTTCCCGGACAGGGAGGGAGACCTTGCCCCAGCATTTT.